This T cell receptor (beta chain) originates from a study of cytomegalovirus exposure and HLA in healthy donors. With respect to this clone: What it binds is not known.

Study-wide results and limits: Productive rates of about 90% or about 30% were seen for most TCR beta V segments in an earlier analysis.

The CDR3 totals 15 residues. Losses at the gene ends were 5 bases for V and 7 bases for J; bases not matched to a gene: 7. Germline CDR1 is MDHEN and CDR2 is SYDVKM. PCR used 60 Vbeta primers and 13 Jbeta primers. Here immunoSEQ multiplex PCR was the method, and the copy in TCRdb shows in-frame clones only, minus some. The table shows tens of thousands of clones, with approximately 60% occurring only once. The chain couples TRBV28 to TRBJ2-4; the match to TRBD2 covers 11 bases. This receptor was obtained from a male donor in good health and CMV-seropositive. Sequenced input: PBMCs. Written as DNA, the CDR3 is TGTGCCAGCAGTCCGCTGGGACTAGCGGACAACATTCAGTACTTC. The encoded protein is CASSPLGLADNIQYF.